A single sample gave rise to the 19 T cell receptor beta chains below, sequenced in a study of a mutant IDH1 vaccine in newly diagnosed glioma. TCRdb keeps only in-frame clones here, not all; method: immunoSEQ multiplex PCR. Here the sample spans roughly 62,000 clones, roughly 90% being singletons. The time point was: week 11, during vaccination. Vaccine doses each comprised 300 ug of mutant IDH1 20-mer peptide, with topical imiquimod. The antigens for these receptors are not known. The specimen was PBMCs, collected from a glioma patient whose treatment included an IDH1 peptide vaccine. The receptors were sampled from a man in his forties with glioma.

V and J are TRBV19 and TRBJ1-1; no firm D call. This CDR3 has 14 residues. V dropped 7 bases and J dropped 6 bases, with 18 bases sitting between them. Germline CDR1 reads LNHDA; CDR2 reads SQIVND (reference sequence). CDR3 DNA sequence: TGTGCCAGTAAACGTAGGGAGAGTTACGCTGAAGCTTTCTTT. It specifies CASKRRESYAEAFF.

The chain uses TRBV6-1 and TRBJ2-2; D is unclear. The CDR3 sequence is 15 residues long. Trimming removed 0 bases from V and 2 bases from J, with 7 bases in between. Germline lookup yields CDR1 MNHNS and CDR2 SASEGT. For the CDR3, the DNA is TGTGCCAGCAGTGAAGCGTATTATAACACCGGGGAGCTGTTTTTT. This sequence encodes CASSEAYYNTGELFF.

The V and J genes are TRBV5-5 and TRBJ2-5; TRBD2 aligns across 7 bases. The J call is in doubt because the DNA end fits TRBJ2-7 better. The CDR3 covers 15 residues. CDR1 is SGHKS and CDR2 is YYEKEE in the germline V gene (reference sequence). CDR3: CASSSQPGGPYEQYF. CDR3 DNA sequence: TGTGCCAGCAGCTCCCAGCCGGGAGGCCCCTACGAGCAGTACTTC.

This chain links TRBV4-2 with TRBJ1-3; the D is unclear. The CDR3 extends over 16 amino acids. Per germline, CDR1 LGHNA and CDR2 YNFKEQ. V was pared by 4 bases and J by 0 bases, with 13 bases between. CDR3 sequence reads: CASSLNTGNSGNTIYF. The CDR3 nucleotides are TGTGCCAGCAGCCTAAATACGGGGAACTCTGGAAACACCATATATTTT.

V gene TRBV12-5 combines with J gene TRBJ2-5, with 7 bases aligning to TRBD1. The J call may not be correct, given that the DNA end is closer to TRBJ2-7. The germline gives CDR1 LGHNT, CDR2 FRNRAP. CDR3 size: 17 residues. The CDR3 is CASGLVAPHRDSYEQYF. For the CDR3, the DNA is TGTGCTAGTGGTTTGGTGGCCCCCCATCGGGACAGCTACGAGCAGTACTTC.

The chain couples TRBV28 to TRBJ1-5; D call uncertain. The CDR3 covers 14 residues. Germline loops: CDR1 MDHEN, CDR2 SYDVKM. V was pared by 2 bases and J by 4 bases, with 9 bases between. CDR3 loop: CASSLGGRNQPQHF. As DNA, the CDR3 is TGTGCCAGCAGTTTAGGCGGGAGAAATCAGCCCCAGCATTTT.

The CDR3 spells CASSLVGVTAEAFF. CDR3 in DNA: TGTGCCAGCAGCTTAGTGGGTGTAACCGCTGAAGCTTTCTTT. This rearrangement joins TRBV7-6 to TRBJ1-1, with D hard to call. The germline V and J ends were trimmed by 1 base and 6 bases, with 12 bases remaining between them. The CDR3 has 14 amino acids. CDR1 SGHVS and CDR2 FNYEAQ come from the germline V gene.

The CDR3 DNA sequence: TGTGCCAGCAGCTTGAACTTTTCGCCCCTCCACTTT. This gives the protein CASSLNFSPLHF. This chain joins TRBV6-5 and TRBJ1-6; D gene uncertain. Germline loops: CDR1 MNHEY, CDR2 SVGAGI. Trimming cost V 6 bases and J 13 bases, with 13 bases left between them. The CDR3 covers 12 residues.

This chain joins TRBV7-8 and TRBJ1-1; possibly TRBD1 for D (6 bases). Looked up from germline, CDR1 is SGHVS and CDR2 is FQNEAQ. Trimming left V 1 base short and J 5 bases short, with 14 bases between. The CDR3 is made up of 15 amino acids. CDR3 in DNA: TGTGCCAGCAGCTTAGGGGGTACAGGGAGGACTGAAGCTTTCTTT. It translates to CASSLGGTGRTEAFF.

The V gene is TRBV7-2, the J gene TRBJ1-1; D gene ambiguous. The CDR3 totals 14 residues. With 1 base removed from V and 0 bases from J, the gap between germline ends came to 6 bases. Per germline, CDR1 SGHTA and CDR2 FQGNSA. CDR3 DNA: TGTGCCAGCAGCTTAGATGGGCTGAACACTGAAGCTTTCTTT. Its translation: CASSLDGLNTEAFF.

The J gene is TRBJ2-3, the V gene TRBV19; either TRBD1 or TRBD2 may fit D (6 bases each). Per germline, CDR1 LNHDA and CDR2 SQIVND (reference sequence). V shed 3 bases and J shed 2 bases, with 18 bases lying between them. The CDR3 is made up of 17 amino acids. The CDR3 here is CASSILGGRPYTDTQYF. DNA for the CDR3: TGTGCCAGTAGTATTTTGGGGGGCAGGCCTTACACAGATACGCAGTATTTT. The full variable domain, rest sourced from reference TRBV19 and TRBJ2-3, is DGGITQSPKYLFRKEGQNVTLSCEQNLNHDAMYWYRQDPGQGLRLIYYSQIVNDFQKGDIAEGYSVSREKKESFPLTVTSAQKNPTAFYLCASSILGGRPYTDTQYFGPGTRLTVL.

This chain joins TRBV10-3 and TRBJ2-7; 9 nucleotides agree with TRBD1. In germline, CDR1 is ENHRY, CDR2 SYGVKD. The J segment lost 2 bases and the V segment lost 5 bases, leaving 1 base of the junction unmatched. The CDR3 totals 13 residues. CDR3 in DNA: TGTGCCATCAGTCGGGACAGGGCCTACGAGCAGTACTTC. As protein: CAISRDRAYEQYF.

The J gene is TRBJ2-7, the V gene TRBV18; 10 bases are a match to TRBD2. This CDR3 is 15 amino acids long. Germline CDR1 is KGHSH and CDR2 is LQKENI. V was pared by 1 base and J by 1 base, with 1 base of the junction left unmatched. CDR3 loop: CASSPLAGGSYEQYF. CDR3 sequence (DNA): TGTGCCAGCTCACCACTAGCGGGAGGATCCTACGAGCAGTACTTC.

The V gene is TRBV5-1, the J gene TRBJ2-7; D possibly matches TRBD1 or TRBD2 (5 bases each). V was trimmed by 4 bases and J by 3 bases, leaving 26 bases between them. Germline loops: CDR1 SGHRS, CDR2 YFSETQ. There are 18 residues in the CDR3. The CDR3 spells CASSVGTVRRTGIYEQYF. The CDR3, as DNA: TGCGCCAGCAGCGTGGGGACCGTTAGACGGACGGGGATCTACGAGCAGTACTTC.

The genes are TRBV28 and TRBJ1-1; unclear D gene. Germline V gene data show CDR1 as MDHEN and CDR2 as SYDVKM. V shed 2 bases and J shed 0 bases, with 7 bases lying between them. CDR3 length: 14 residues. In nucleotides, the CDR3 is TGTGCCAGCAGTTTAGTAGCCCTGAACACTGAAGCTTTCTTT. It translates to CASSLVALNTEAFF. The full variable domain, with the rest looked up from reference TRBV28 and TRBJ1-1, is DVKVTQSSRYLVKRTGEKVFLECVQDMDHENMFWYRQDPGLGLRLIYFSYDVKMKEKGDIPEGYSVSREKKERFSLILESASTNQTSMYLCASSLVALNTEAFFGQGTRLTVV.

V is TRBV6-1 and J is TRBJ2-7, with 7 bases identical to TRBD1. Germline V gene data show CDR1 as MNHNS and CDR2 as SASEGT. The J segment lost 1 base and the V segment lost 3 bases, leaving 15 bases of the junction unmatched. The CDR3 covers 18 residues. The CDR3 region has the DNA TGTGCCAGCAGTGACCCGGGACAGAGGAGGTTTAGATCCTACGAGCAGTACTTC. This sequence encodes CASSDPGQRRFRSYEQYF.

The chain employs TRBV19 and TRBJ2-1, with 9 nucleotides matching TRBD2. The CDR3 extends over 15 amino acids. Germline V CDR1 and CDR2: LNHDA, SQIVND (reference sequence). J lost 8 bases, V lost 9 bases, and 14 bases had no gene match. This CDR3 reads CASSSSGTMGDEQFF. The CDR3 DNA follows: TGTGCCAGCAGCTCTAGCGGGACCATGGGAGATGAGCAGTTCTTC. The entire variable domain, with the rest obtained from reference TRBV19 and TRBJ2-1, is as follows: DGGITQSPKYLFRKEGQNVTLSCEQNLNHDAMYWYRQDPGQGLRLIYYSQIVNDFQKGDIAEGYSVSREKKESFPLTVTSAQKNPTAFYLCASSSSGTMGDEQFFGPGTRLTVL.

V and J are TRBV11-2 and TRBJ2-2, with a possible D match to TRBD1 (6 bases). V lost 5 bases and J lost 5, with 15 bases in between. This CDR3 has 15 amino acids. Germline loops: CDR1 SGHAT, CDR2 FQNNGV. CDR3 protein: CASSLTGRGTGELFF. CDR3 in DNA: TGTGCCAGCAGCCTTACAGGGAGAGGAACCGGGGAGCTGTTTTTT.

The chain recombines TRBV6-1 with TRBJ1-4, with a weak D call TRBD1 (5 bases). The CDR3 totals 15 residues. V lost 2 bases and J lost 4, with 11 bases in between. Germline CDR1 MNHNS, CDR2 SASEGT. Written as DNA, the CDR3 is TGTGCCAGCAGTGAATACGGGGGAAATAATGAAAAACTGTTTTTT. The encoded protein is CASSEYGGNNEKLFF.